This TCR beta chain was profiled in a study of cytomegalovirus exposure and HLA in healthy donors. PCR primers comprised 60 Vbeta and 13 Jbeta primers. The method was immunoSEQ multiplex PCR; TCRdb's version includes in-frame clones alone and lacks a portion of them. This sample yields about 93,000 clones, of which around 78% are seen a single time; around 0.53% belongs to the top ten. This clone was detected only a few times. Its target is unknown. The CDR3 runs 15 residues. V was pared by 0 bases and J by 6 bases, with 12 bases between. Germline V gene data show CDR1 as SEHNR and CDR2 as FQNEAQ (reference sequence). Broader study findings: Sequencing had likely introduced a cluster of highly shared sequence variants as an artifact. Many donors shared some public TCRs, even though most TCR sequences were rare.

The J gene is TRBJ2-1, the V gene TRBV7-9; a possible D gene is TRBD2 (5 bases). The sample taken for sequencing was PBMCs. This TCR derives from a man aged 30 to 39 in good health and CMV-seronegative. The DNA of the CDR3 is TGTGCCAGCAGCTTAGCGCTGGGCGAGGGCAATGAGCAGTTCTTC. Residues: CASSLALGEGNEQFF.